The 6 T cell receptor beta chains reported below all come from one sample, sequenced in a study of human T cells and chemical hapten exposure. Time point reported: patch test 1, 2 weeks after DPC sensitization. Treatment meaning: therapeutic diphenylcyclopropenone sensitization with weekly scalp DPC. TCRdb redid the calling of the RACE reads with MiXCR, one entry per CDR3 protein. Of 300,000 to 350,000 distinct CDR3 sequences listed, around 6.9% are singletons. The specimen comprised whole blood, sampled in connection with sensitization to the hapten diphenylcyclopropenone (DPC). These receptors came from a woman in her late teens or twenties with alopecia areata. Some clones in this sample may be carry-over from other donors' samples.

This clonotype has a handful of counts. The chain employs TRBV3-1 and TRBJ2-7; 7 bases align to TRBD2. The germline V gene encodes CDR1 LGHDT and CDR2 YNNKEL (reference sequence). The V gene end was trimmed by 4 bases and the J gene end by 5 bases; junction bases not matched to a gene: 11. This CDR3 contains 15 residues. The CDR3 coding sequence is TGTGCCAGCAGCCCCCGGCAGCGGGGATCCAACGAGCAGTACTTC. Protein: CASSPRQRGSNEQYF.

The V and J genes are TRBV12-3 or TRBV12-4 and TRBJ1-6; the D is unclear. Trimming removed 5 bases at V and 2 bases at J, with 7 bases between. This CDR3 has 14 amino acids. CDR3 amino acids: CASSQAAYNSPLHF. Written as DNA, the CDR3 is TGTGCCAGCAGTCAGGCAGCCTATAATTCACCCCTCCACTTT.

This clonotype was seen only a few times. This CDR3 reads CASTEGAGGEAFF. The CDR3 nucleotides are TGTGCCAGCACTGAGGGGGCCGGGGGTGAAGCTTTCTTT. This rearrangement joins TRBV13 to TRBJ1-1, with 7 nucleotides matching TRBD1. The CDR3 extends over 13 amino acids. CDR1 and CDR2 (germline): PRHDT, FYEKMQ (reference sequence). With V trimmed by 7 bases and J by 7 bases, 9 bases remained unmatched. The full variable domain, its missing parts supplied by reference TRBV13 and TRBJ1-1, is AAGVIQSPRHLIKEKRETATLKCYPIPRHDTVYWYQQGPGQDPQFLISFYEKMQSDKGSIPDRFSAQQFSDYHSELNMSSLELGDSALYFCASTEGAGGEAFFGQGTRLTVV.

This clonotype showed up many times. The chain combines TRBV7-2 with TRBJ2-1; D ambiguous. Looked up from germline, CDR1 is SGHTA and CDR2 is FQGNSA. Deletions cut 4 bases from V and 0 bases from J, with 4 bases between. This CDR3 region has 13 residues. CDR3 loop: CASSWSSYNEQFF. The DNA of the CDR3 is TGTGCCAGCAGCTGGAGCTCCTACAATGAGCAGTTCTTC.

The V gene is TRBV28, the J gene TRBJ2-7; D is ambiguous. CDR1 and CDR2 from the germline V gene are MDHEN and SYDVKM. The CDR3 loop spans 11 amino acids. The ends were cut back, 6 bases at V and 7 bases at J, with 10 bases in the middle. The CDR3, as DNA: TGTGCCAGCAGAACCTTAACGGAGCAGTACTTC. It translates to CASRTLTEQYF.

In this sample, this clonotype turned up many times. The chain joins TRBV6-6 to TRBJ2-2; TRBD1 matches 8 bases. Looked up from germline, CDR1 is MNHNY and CDR2 is SVGAGI (reference sequence). The CDR3 sequence is 16 residues long. V gave up 6 bases and J gave up 1 base; unmatched junction bases: 7. This chain's CDR3 is CASRDQGALNTGELFF. DNA for the CDR3: TGTGCCAGCAGAGACCAGGGGGCGTTGAACACCGGGGAGCTGTTTTTT.